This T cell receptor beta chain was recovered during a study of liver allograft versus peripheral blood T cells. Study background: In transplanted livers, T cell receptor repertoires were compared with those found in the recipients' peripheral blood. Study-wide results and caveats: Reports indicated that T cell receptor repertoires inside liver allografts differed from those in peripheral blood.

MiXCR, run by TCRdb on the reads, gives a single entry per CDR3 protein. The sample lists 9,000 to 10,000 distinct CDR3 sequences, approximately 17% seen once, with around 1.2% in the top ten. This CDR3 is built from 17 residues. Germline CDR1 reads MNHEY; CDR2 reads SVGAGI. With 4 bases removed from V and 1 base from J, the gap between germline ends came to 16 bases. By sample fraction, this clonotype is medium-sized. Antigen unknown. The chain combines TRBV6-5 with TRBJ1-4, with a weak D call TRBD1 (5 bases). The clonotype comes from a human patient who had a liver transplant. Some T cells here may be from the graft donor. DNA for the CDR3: TGTGCCAGCAGTTCCCCCAGGGAAGGAGGAACTAATGAAAAACTGTTTTTT. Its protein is CASSSPREGGTNEKLFF.